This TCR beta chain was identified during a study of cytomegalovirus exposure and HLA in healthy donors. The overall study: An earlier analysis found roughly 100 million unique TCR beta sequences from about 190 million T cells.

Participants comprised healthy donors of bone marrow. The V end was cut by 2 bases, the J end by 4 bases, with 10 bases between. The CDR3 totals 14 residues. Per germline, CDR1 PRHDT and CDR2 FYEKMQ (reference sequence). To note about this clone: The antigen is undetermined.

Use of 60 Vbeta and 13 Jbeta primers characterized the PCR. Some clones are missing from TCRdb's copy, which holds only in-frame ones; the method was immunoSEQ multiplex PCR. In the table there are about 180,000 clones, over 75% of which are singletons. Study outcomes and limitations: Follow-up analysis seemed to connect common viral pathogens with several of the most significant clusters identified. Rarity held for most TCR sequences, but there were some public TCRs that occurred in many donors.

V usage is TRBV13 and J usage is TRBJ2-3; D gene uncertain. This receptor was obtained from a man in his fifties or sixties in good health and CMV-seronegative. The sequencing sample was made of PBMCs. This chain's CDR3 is CASSLNLVSDTQYF. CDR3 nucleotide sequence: TGTGCCAGCAGCTTAAACCTAGTCTCAGATACGCAGTATTTT. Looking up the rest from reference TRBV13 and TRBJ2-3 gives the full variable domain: AAGVIQSPRHLIKEKRETATLKCYPIPRHDTVYWYQQGPGQDPQFLISFYEKMQSDKGSIPDRFSAQQFSDYHSELNMSSLELGDSALYFCASSLNLVSDTQYFGPGTRLTVL.